The next 21 T cell receptor beta chains were all read from a single sample in a study of blood T cell repertoires in COVID-19. Using immunoSEQ multiplex PCR, the repertoire was profiled, and TCRdb retains in-frame clones only, with some absent. The table lists more than 200,000 clones, nearly 90% of them singletons. Sequenced input: peripheral blood. The receptors were gathered from a man aged 18 to 29 with active or convalescent COVID-19.

V usage is TRBV28 and J usage is TRBJ1-5; D perhaps matches TRBD1 (6 bases). This CDR3 spans 14 amino acids. Per germline, CDR1 MDHEN and CDR2 SYDVKM. V lost 9 bases to trimming and J lost 0 bases, with 12 bases between them. The CDR3, as DNA: TGTGCCAGTGGGACATACCTTAGCAATCAGCCCCAGCATTTT. This translates into CASGTYLSNQPQHF.

The chain recombines TRBV6-5 with TRBJ2-7; D perhaps matches TRBD2 (5 bases). CDR1 is MNHEY and CDR2 is SVGAGI in the germline V gene. V was trimmed by 6 bases and J by 3 bases, leaving 15 bases between them. The CDR3 runs to 14 residues. This CDR3 is CASRPGITSYEQYF. In nucleotides, the CDR3 is TGTGCCAGCAGGCCCGGGATTACGAGCTACGAGCAGTACTTC.

This clone was recorded a few times. The J gene is TRBJ1-2, the V gene TRBV30, with 7 bases fitting TRBD1. In germline, CDR1 is GTSNPN, CDR2 SVGIG (reference sequence). The CDR3 runs 12 residues. The J segment lost 8 bases and the V segment lost 5 bases, leaving 8 bases of the junction unmatched. The CDR3 protein is CAWVTGLNGYTF. The CDR3 DNA reads as TGTGCCTGGGTGACAGGGTTAAACGGCTACACCTTC. The whole variable domain, filled in from reference TRBV30 and TRBJ1-2, reads SQTIHQWPATLVQPVGSPLSLECTVEGTSNPNLYWYRQAAGRGLQLLFYSVGIGQISSEVPQNLSASRPQDRQFILSSKKLLLSDSGFYLCAWVTGLNGYTFGSGTRLTVV.

This chain uses TRBV9 with TRBJ1-2; 10 bases fit TRBD1. Germline assignment: CDR1 SGDLS and CDR2 YYNGEE. Germline trimming cut 0 bases from V and 3 bases from J; bases unmatched to any gene: 8. CDR3 length: 17 residues. The CDR3 here is CASSVDLGQGFYYGYTF. CDR3 sequence (DNA): TGTGCCAGCAGCGTAGATCTGGGACAGGGGTTTTACTATGGCTACACCTTC.

J is TRBJ1-4 and V is TRBV6-8; 8 positions match TRBD1. Germline loops: CDR1 MNHGY, CDR2 SAAAGT. There are 21 residues in the CDR3. J gave up 0 bases and V 6 bases, and 21 bases lay outside the gene matches. The CDR3 here is CASSIRGGTGRRGATNEKLFF. CDR3 DNA: TGTGCCAGCAGCATAAGGGGAGGGACAGGAAGACGGGGGGCAACTAATGAAAAACTGTTTTTT.

The rearrangement joins TRBV6-6 to TRBJ2-7, with 7 bases identical to TRBD1. Per germline, CDR1 MNHNY and CDR2 SVGAGI (reference sequence). This CDR3 has 14 amino acids. V shed 5 bases, J shed 4 bases, and the junction held 8 bases outside the gene matches. CDR3 region: CASSPRQGEYEQYF. Written as DNA, the CDR3 is TGTGCCAGCAGTCCCCGCCAGGGGGAATACGAGCAGTACTTC.

V is TRBV29-1 and J is TRBJ1-2; D is unclear. This CDR3 comprises 15 residues. V lost 6 bases and J lost 0, with 17 bases in between. Per the germline V gene, CDR1 is SQVTM and CDR2 is ANQGSEA. CDR3 sequence: CSVRTTELANYGYTF. CDR3 DNA sequence: TGCAGCGTGAGAACAACAGAGTTAGCTAACTATGGCTACACCTTC.

The chain combines TRBV28 with TRBJ1-2; TRBD1 matches at 7 bases. The germline V gene has CDR1 MDHEN and CDR2 SYDVKM. The CDR3 sequence is 15 residues long. V lost 6 bases to trimming and J lost 4 bases; unmatched junction nucleotides: 11. The CDR3 protein is CASSSDREGSYGYTF. The CDR3 region has the DNA TGTGCCAGCAGCTCAGACAGGGAAGGAAGCTATGGCTACACCTTC.

The chain carries TRBV7-8 and TRBJ2-3, with 9 bases that match TRBD2. The V gene end was trimmed by 10 bases and the J gene end by 3 bases; junction bases not matched to a gene: 14. The CDR3 contains 16 residues. Germline CDR1 SGHVS, CDR2 FQNEAQ. The CDR3 nucleotides are TGTGCCACCACATCCTTGGTTAGCGGGGGAACAGATACGCAGTATTTT. This encodes CATTSLVSGGTDTQYF.

This chain links TRBV7-2 with TRBJ2-4; 10 bases are shared with TRBD1. The J segment lost 6 bases and the V segment lost 5 bases, leaving 4 bases of the junction unmatched. Germline loops: CDR1 SGHTA, CDR2 FQGNSA. This CDR3 has 14 amino acids. The CDR3 DNA is TGTGCCAGCAGCCCCGGGACAGGGGTAAACATTCAGTACTTC. Its translation: CASSPGTGVNIQYF.

The V gene is TRBV6-5, the J gene TRBJ1-2; D is perhaps TRBD1 (6 bases). Germline CDR1 and CDR2: MNHEY and SVGAGI. The CDR3 runs to 14 residues. Trimming stripped 7 bases from V and 3 bases from J, with 15 bases between. CDR3 residues: CASTQRGGDYGYTF. CDR3 nucleotides: TGTGCCAGCACTCAAAGGGGGGGCGACTATGGCTACACCTTC.

This chain uses TRBV9 with TRBJ2-1, with 13 bases that match TRBD2. Germline values: CDR1 SGDLS, CDR2 YYNGEE. Losses at the gene ends were 3 bases for V and 7 bases for J; bases not matched to a gene: 7. This CDR3 region has 16 residues. This CDR3 reads CASSAELAGGLNEQFF. In DNA, the CDR3 is TGTGCCAGCAGCGCAGAACTAGCGGGAGGGCTAAATGAGCAGTTCTTC.

The gene calls are TRBV29-1 and TRBJ2-1; TRBD2 is a possible D gene (6 bases). CDR1 is SQVTM and CDR2 is ANQGSEA in the germline V gene. V was shortened by 2 bases and J by 6 bases, with 11 bases between the two germline ends. This CDR3 comprises 13 residues. CDR3 bases: TGCAGCGTTGAAAATAGCGGCCCCAATGAGCAGTTCTTC. Protein: CSVENSGPNEQFF.

This clone was observed a few times. The chain uses TRBV6-2 or TRBV6-3 and TRBJ2-1; 8 bases are a match to TRBD2. V lost 2 bases to trimming and J lost 6 bases; unmatched junction nucleotides: 6. This CDR3 comprises 15 residues. Germline CDR1 MNHEY, CDR2 SVGEGT. As DNA, the CDR3 is TGTGCCAGCAGTTACGGGACTAGTCGCGGCAATGAGCAGTTCTTC. Its protein product is CASSYGTSRGNEQFF.

The V call is TRBV6-2 or TRBV6-3, the J call TRBJ1-2; TRBD1 might be the D (5 bases). The CDR3 sequence is 14 residues long. Per the germline V gene, CDR1 is MNHEY and CDR2 is SVGEGT. V dropped 0 bases and J dropped 8 bases, with 13 bases sitting between them. The CDR3 here is CASSYSRGAGGYTF. The CDR3 nucleotides are TGTGCCAGCAGTTACTCGCGGGGCGCCGGCGGCTACACCTTC.

This clone was observed a single time. The chain combines TRBV6-5 with TRBJ1-2; maybe TRBD1 (6 bases). The CDR3 is made up of 14 amino acids. Germline values: CDR1 MNHEY, CDR2 SVGAGI. The germline V and J ends were trimmed by 4 bases and 3 bases, with 12 bases remaining between them. This chain's CDR3 is CASSLQGADYGYTF. CDR3 sequence (DNA): TGTGCCAGCAGTTTACAGGGCGCGGACTATGGCTACACCTTC.

The V call is TRBV3-1 (or the pseudogene TRBV3-2), the J call TRBJ2-7, with TRBD2 matching 10 bases. After removal of 4 bases from V and 2 bases from J, the junction contained 8 bases not matched to a gene. CDR3 length equals 16 residues. Looked up from germline, CDR1 is LGHDT and CDR2 is YNNKEL (reference sequence). DNA of the CDR3: TGTGCCAGCAGCCCGGGACCTAGCGGGGGAGCCTACGAGCAGTACTTC. It encodes CASSPGPSGGAYEQYF.

The chain combines TRBV13 with TRBJ2-7, with TRBD2 matching over 9 bases. Germline CDR1 and CDR2: PRHDT and FYEKMQ (reference sequence). V lost 3 bases and J lost 4; bases outside the gene matches: 4. The CDR3 sequence is 14 residues long. CDR3 nucleotide sequence: TGTGCCAGCAGCTTTAGCGGGAGTACATACGAGCAGTACTTC. Translating gives CASSFSGSTYEQYF.

The V and J genes are TRBV2 and TRBJ2-7, with a weak D call TRBD1 (5 bases). The CDR3 totals 13 residues. Germline CDR1 reads SNHLY; CDR2 reads FYNNEI. Trimming removed 9 bases at V and 2 bases at J, with 14 bases between. CDR3 coding DNA: TGTGCCAGTGGGGCCGGCCCCACCTACGAGCAGTACTTC. Encoded protein: CASGAGPTYEQYF.

The rearrangement links TRBV20-1 to TRBJ1-5; 7 bases align to TRBD1. This CDR3 has 16 residues. The ends lost 3 bases at V and 1 base at J; junction bases unmatched: 9. Germline values: CDR1 DFQATT, CDR2 SNEGSKA (reference sequence). Written as DNA, the CDR3 is TGCAGTGCTAGTAATCAGGGGGTTCGGAGCAATCAGCCCCAGCATTTT. Translation gives CSASNQGVRSNQPQHF.

Ten or more counts support this clone. The V and J genes are TRBV4-3 and TRBJ1-1; D gene ambiguous. This CDR3 comprises 16 residues. CDR1 and CDR2 (germline): LGHNA, YSLEER. The V and J ends lost 0 bases and 6 bases respectively, with 17 bases between them. Written as DNA, the CDR3 is TGCGCCAGCAGCCAAGAAATCGGCCGGGTCTTCGCTGAAGCTTTCTTT. Amino acid sequence: CASSQEIGRVFAEAFF.